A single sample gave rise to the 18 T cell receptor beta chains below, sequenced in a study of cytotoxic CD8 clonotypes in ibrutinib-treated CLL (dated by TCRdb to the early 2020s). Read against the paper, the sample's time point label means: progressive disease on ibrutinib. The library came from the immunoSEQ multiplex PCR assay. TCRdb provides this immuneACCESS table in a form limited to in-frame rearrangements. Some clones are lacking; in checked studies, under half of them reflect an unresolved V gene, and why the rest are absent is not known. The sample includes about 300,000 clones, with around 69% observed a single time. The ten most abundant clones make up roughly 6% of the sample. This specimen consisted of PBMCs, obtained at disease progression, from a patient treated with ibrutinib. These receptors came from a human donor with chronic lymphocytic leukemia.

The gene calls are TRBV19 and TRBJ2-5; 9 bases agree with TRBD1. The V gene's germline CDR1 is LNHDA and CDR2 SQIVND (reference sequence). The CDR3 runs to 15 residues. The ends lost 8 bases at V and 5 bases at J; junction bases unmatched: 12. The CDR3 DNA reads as TGTGCCAGTGTAGCTCCGGGGACAGGGAACGAGACCCAGTACTTC. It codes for CASVAPGTGNETQYF. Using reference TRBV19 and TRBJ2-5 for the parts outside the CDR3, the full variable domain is DGGITQSPKYLFRKEGQNVTLSCEQNLNHDAMYWYRQDPGQGLRLIYYSQIVNDFQKGDIAEGYSVSREKKESFPLTVTSAQKNPTAFYLCASVAPGTGNETQYFGPGTRLLVL.

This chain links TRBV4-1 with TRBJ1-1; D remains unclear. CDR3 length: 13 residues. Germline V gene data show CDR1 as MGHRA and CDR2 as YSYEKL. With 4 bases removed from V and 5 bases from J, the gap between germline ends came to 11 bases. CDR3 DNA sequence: TGCGCCAGCAGCCTCATGGGGTTTACTGAAGCTTTCTTT. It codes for CASSLMGFTEAFF.

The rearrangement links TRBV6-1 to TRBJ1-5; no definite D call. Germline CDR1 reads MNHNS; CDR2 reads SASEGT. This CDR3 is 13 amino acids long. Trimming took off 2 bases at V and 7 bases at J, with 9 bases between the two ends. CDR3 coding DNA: TGTGCCAGCAGTGAAAGGTTGGGACAGCCCCAGCATTTT. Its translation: CASSERLGQPQHF.

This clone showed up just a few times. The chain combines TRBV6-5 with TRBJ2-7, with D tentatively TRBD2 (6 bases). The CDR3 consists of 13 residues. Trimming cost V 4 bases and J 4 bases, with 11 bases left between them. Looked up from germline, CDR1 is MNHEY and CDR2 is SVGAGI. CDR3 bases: TGTGCCAGCAGTTTAGCGGAGTCTTACGAGCAGTACTTC. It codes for CASSLAESYEQYF.

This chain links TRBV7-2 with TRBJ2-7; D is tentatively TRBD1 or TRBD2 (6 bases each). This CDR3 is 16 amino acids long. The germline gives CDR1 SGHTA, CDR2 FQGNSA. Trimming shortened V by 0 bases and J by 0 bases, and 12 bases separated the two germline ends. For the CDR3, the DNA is TGTGCCAGCAGCTTAGCGAGGGGGGCTCGCTCCTACGAGCAGTACTTC. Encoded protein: CASSLARGARSYEQYF.

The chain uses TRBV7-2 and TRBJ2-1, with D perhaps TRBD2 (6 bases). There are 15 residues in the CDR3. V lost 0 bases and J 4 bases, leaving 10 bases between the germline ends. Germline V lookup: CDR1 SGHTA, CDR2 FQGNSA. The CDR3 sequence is CASSLAGLEYNEQFF. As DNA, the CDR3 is TGTGCCAGCAGCTTAGCGGGACTTGAGTACAATGAGCAGTTCTTC.

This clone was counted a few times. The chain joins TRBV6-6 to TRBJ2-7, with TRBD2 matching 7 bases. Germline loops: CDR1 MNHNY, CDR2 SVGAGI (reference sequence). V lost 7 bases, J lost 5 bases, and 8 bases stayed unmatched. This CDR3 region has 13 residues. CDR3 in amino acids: CASTHRGGNEQYF. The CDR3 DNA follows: TGTGCCAGCACCCACCGGGGAGGGAACGAGCAGTACTTC.

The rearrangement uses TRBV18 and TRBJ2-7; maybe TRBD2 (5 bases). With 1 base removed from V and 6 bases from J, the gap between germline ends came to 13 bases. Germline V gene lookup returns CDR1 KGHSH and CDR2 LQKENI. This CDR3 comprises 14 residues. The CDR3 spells CASSPQGVSGEQYF. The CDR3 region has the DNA TGTGCCAGCTCACCACAGGGAGTTTCGGGCGAGCAGTACTTC.

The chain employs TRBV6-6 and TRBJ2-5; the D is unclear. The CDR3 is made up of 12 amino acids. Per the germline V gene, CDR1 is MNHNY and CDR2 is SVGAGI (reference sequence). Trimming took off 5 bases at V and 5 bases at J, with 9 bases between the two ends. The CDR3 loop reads CASSNFGETQYF. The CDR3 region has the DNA TGTGCCAGCAGTAACTTTGGCGAGACCCAGTACTTC.

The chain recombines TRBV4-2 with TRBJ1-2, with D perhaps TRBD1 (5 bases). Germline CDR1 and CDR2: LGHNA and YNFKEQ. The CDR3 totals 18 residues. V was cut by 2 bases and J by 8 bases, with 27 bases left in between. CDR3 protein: CASSQTPPRGRLYEGYTF. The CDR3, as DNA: TGTGCCAGCAGCCAAACCCCCCCGAGGGGCAGGCTCTATGAGGGCTACACCTTC.

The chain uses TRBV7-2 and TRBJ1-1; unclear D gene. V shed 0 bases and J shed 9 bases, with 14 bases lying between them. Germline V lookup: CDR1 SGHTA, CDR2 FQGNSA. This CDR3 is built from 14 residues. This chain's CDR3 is CASSLADGQLKAFF. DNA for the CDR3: TGTGCCAGCAGCTTAGCGGACGGCCAACTCAAAGCTTTCTTT.

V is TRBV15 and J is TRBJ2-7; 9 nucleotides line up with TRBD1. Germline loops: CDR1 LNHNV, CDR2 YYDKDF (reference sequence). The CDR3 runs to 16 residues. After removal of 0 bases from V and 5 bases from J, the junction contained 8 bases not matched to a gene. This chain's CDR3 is CATSRDPGQGINEQYF. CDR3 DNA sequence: TGTGCCACCAGCAGAGATCCGGGACAGGGTATAAACGAGCAGTACTTC.

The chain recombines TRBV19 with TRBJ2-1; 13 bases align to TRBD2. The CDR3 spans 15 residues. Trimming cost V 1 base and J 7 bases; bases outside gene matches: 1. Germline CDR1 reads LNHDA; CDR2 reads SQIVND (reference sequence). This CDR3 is CASSIGLAGGNEQFF. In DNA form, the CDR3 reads TGTGCCAGTAGTATAGGACTAGCGGGAGGTAATGAGCAGTTCTTC.

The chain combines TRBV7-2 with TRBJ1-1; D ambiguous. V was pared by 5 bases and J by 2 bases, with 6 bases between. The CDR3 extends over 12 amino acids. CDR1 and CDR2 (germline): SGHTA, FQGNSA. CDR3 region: CASSPTNTEAFF. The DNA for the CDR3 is TGTGCCAGCAGCCCCACCAACACTGAAGCTTTCTTT.

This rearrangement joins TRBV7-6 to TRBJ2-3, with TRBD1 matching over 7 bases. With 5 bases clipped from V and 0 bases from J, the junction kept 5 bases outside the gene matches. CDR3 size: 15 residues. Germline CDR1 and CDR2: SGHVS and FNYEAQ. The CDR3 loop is CASSDRDRSTDTQYF. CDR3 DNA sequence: TGTGCCAGCAGCGATCGGGACAGAAGCACAGATACGCAGTATTTT.

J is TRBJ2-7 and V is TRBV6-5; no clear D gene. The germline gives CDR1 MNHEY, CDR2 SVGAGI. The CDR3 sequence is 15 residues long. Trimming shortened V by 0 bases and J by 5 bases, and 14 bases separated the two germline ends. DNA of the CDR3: TGTGCCAGCAGTTACTCGAGGTGGGCAGTCGACGAGCAGTACTTC. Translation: CASSYSRWAVDEQYF.

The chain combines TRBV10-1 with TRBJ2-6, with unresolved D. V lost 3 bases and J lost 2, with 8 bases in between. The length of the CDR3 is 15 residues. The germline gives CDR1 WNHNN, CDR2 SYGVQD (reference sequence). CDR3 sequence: CASSDRVAGANVLTF. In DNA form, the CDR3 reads TGCGCCAGCAGTGATCGCGTAGCTGGGGCCAACGTCCTGACTTTC.

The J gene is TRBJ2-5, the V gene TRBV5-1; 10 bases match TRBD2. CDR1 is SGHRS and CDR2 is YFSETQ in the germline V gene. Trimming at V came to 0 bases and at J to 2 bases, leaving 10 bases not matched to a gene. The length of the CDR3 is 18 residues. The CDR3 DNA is TGCGCCAGCAGCTTGGCTAGCGGGGGCGCATGGCAGCAAGAGACCCAGTACTTC. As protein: CASSLASGGAWQQETQYF.